The 9 T cell receptor beta chains below were found in one sample sequenced in a study of blood T cell repertoires in COVID-19. Here immunoSEQ multiplex PCR was the method, and the copy in TCRdb shows in-frame clones only, minus some. Of 99,000 or so clones listed, roughly 80% are singletons. Material: peripheral blood. Source of these receptors: a man aged 55 to 70 with acute or convalescent COVID-19.

This chain connects TRBV12-3 or TRBV12-4 to TRBJ1-6; D uncertain. The CDR3 runs to 13 residues. V was cut by 3 bases and J by 10 bases, with 10 bases left in between. CDR3: CASSFGLLSPLHF. The DNA for the CDR3 is TGTGCCAGCAGTTTTGGGCTCCTGTCACCCCTCCACTTT.

The J gene is TRBJ2-7, the V gene TRBV24-1; the match to TRBD2 covers 11 bases. Trimming at V came to 2 bases and at J to 4 bases, leaving 3 bases not matched to a gene. Per the germline V gene, CDR1 is KGHDR and CDR2 is SFDVKD. This CDR3 contains 15 residues. In nucleotides, the CDR3 is TGTGCCACCAGTGATTGGGCTAGCGGGAGGTACGAGCAGTACTTC. Encoded protein: CATSDWASGRYEQYF.

This clone has a handful of counts. The rearrangement links TRBV7-2 to TRBJ2-2, with 9 bases identical to TRBD2. CDR1 is SGHTA and CDR2 is FQGNSA in the germline V gene. The CDR3 is 16 amino acids. The junction had 6 bases not matched to a gene; V was cut back by 5 bases and J by 2 bases. CDR3 DNA: TGTGCCAGCAGCGCTGGGACTAGCAGAAACACCGGGGAGCTGTTTTTT. It yields the protein CASSAGTSRNTGELFF.

The chain joins TRBV11-3 to TRBJ2-1; tentatively, D is TRBD1 (7 bases). This CDR3 contains 15 residues. The germline V gene encodes CDR1 SGHNT and CDR2 YENEEA. V lost 4 bases to trimming and J lost 0 bases, with 10 bases between them. This chain's CDR3 is CASSWQGGSYNEQFF. In DNA form, the CDR3 reads TGTGCCAGCAGCTGGCAGGGGGGCTCCTACAATGAGCAGTTCTTC.

The chain joins TRBV6-2 or TRBV6-3 to TRBJ1-1; 7 nucleotides match TRBD1. CDR1 and CDR2 (germline): MNHEY, SVGEGT. This CDR3 contains 15 residues. Trimming took 4 bases from V and 0 from J; bases not matched to a gene: 5. The CDR3, as DNA: TGTGCCAGCAGTTCCGCCGGGACAGTGAACACTGAAGCTTTCTTT. As protein: CASSSAGTVNTEAFF.

The rearrangement uses TRBV18 and TRBJ2-7; no reliable D call. Germline CDR1 is KGHSH and CDR2 is LQKENI. V lost 0 bases and J lost 6, with 15 bases in between. The CDR3 has 15 residues. The CDR3 is CASSPPGRNPLEQYF. The CDR3 nucleotides are TGTGCCAGCTCACCACCTGGCAGGAACCCCCTCGAGCAGTACTTC.

This chain uses TRBV3-1 (or the pseudogene TRBV3-2) with TRBJ2-1, with D unclear. V was trimmed by 3 bases and J by 0 bases, leaving 6 bases between them. Germline-derived CDR1 and CDR2 are LGHDT and YNNKEL (reference sequence). This CDR3 spans 14 amino acids. This CDR3 is CASSQGDSYNEQFF. In DNA form, the CDR3 reads TGTGCCAGCAGCCAGGGCGACTCCTACAATGAGCAGTTCTTC.

The chain combines TRBV3-1 (or the pseudogene TRBV3-2) with TRBJ2-7, with 10 bases matching TRBD1. The trim removed 4 bases at V and 5 bases at J, leaving 5 bases unmatched. CDR3 length: 14 residues. Germline V gene lookup returns CDR1 LGHDT and CDR2 YNNKEL (reference sequence). CDR3 bases: TGTGCCAGCAGCCCGCGGGACAGGGGTAACGAGCAGTACTTC. Translation gives CASSPRDRGNEQYF.

J is TRBJ1-1 and V is TRBV11-3; 7 positions agree with TRBD1. Germline V lookup: CDR1 SGHNT, CDR2 YENEEA. V lost 8 bases and J lost 0; bases outside the gene matches: 6. The CDR3 extends over 14 amino acids. For the CDR3, the DNA is TGTGCCAGCTCAGCCGGGACAGTGAACACTGAAGCTTTCTTT. Encoded protein: CASSAGTVNTEAFF.